This T cell receptor (beta chain) was sequenced for a study of T cell responses to AZD1222 COVID-19 vaccine (dated by TCRdb to the early 2020s). Study-wide context: A total of 230 to 250 trial participants underwent TCR sequencing, of whom nearly 210 had received two doses of AZD1222 and roughly 26 had received two doses of the MenACWY control vaccine. Trial participants were enrolled into age subgroups of 18-55, 56-69 and 70-plus years, which contained about 150, 28 and 57 TCR-sequenced participants, respectively. On the study overall, not on this receptor specifically: CD4 TCRs associated with the vaccine covered the entire spike protein, and the dominant responses were in regions 160-218 and 743-854. Epitopes outside the regions mutated in the B.1.351 and B.1.1.7 variants were reportedly recognized by nearly half of the unique spike-specific TCRs. In the small 56-69-year group, the increase in depth fell short of significance, most likely because of low power. A significant rise in spike-specific TCR breadth and depth was observed after two AZD1222 doses relative to day 0 and relative to MenACWY recipients. Most participants were white British and females outnumbered males, and the authors suggested that clonal diversity may have been underestimated. Conclusions about previously exposed vaccinees were limited because only a handful of AZD1222 recipients were SARS-CoV-2 seropositive at baseline. Because no day 14 peak-response samples were available, the repertoires could be characterized only after the peak T cell response.

The CDR3 regions of human TCRbeta chains were subjected to immunosequencing. The study's own analysis went as follows. TCRs in the repertoires were matched against a reference library of SARS-CoV-2-specific TCRs that had been generated with the MIRA antigen-specificity platform. Breadth meant the fraction of unique TCRs that were SARS-CoV-2-associated, whereas depth meant the fraction of total T cells that were SARS-CoV-2-associated. Using the MIRA data, each spike-specific TCR was mapped to the spike region that the TCR reacts to and placed in a CD4 or CD8 class. Log10-transformed breadth and depth values were compared by one-way ANOVA with Sidak's multiple comparisons tests. The immuneACCESS repertoire file appears here via TCRdb, limited to in-frame rearrangements. These files lack a portion of the clones; in checked studies, under half of the deficit traces to unresolved V genes, and the cause of the others is not known. V, J and clone size are taken as reported in that table, and D and trimming were inferred from the DNA itself. The sample contains fewer than 150,000 clones, around 88% of them found a single time. The ten biggest clones cover about 7.1% of the sample.

On this clone itself: Its recognized antigen is unknown. The sample holds no much larger clone one base away, and base qualities are not on file.

Read against the paper, the sample's time point label means: about 28 days (+/-7) after the second vaccine dose. AZD1222 recipients with second doses at about 4 weeks or about 12 weeks were pooled, because spike-specific TCR depth and breadth did not differ between schedules. Vaccinee samples were obtained from the UK trials COV001 and COV002, which included a single-blind randomized controlled phase 2/3 trial of AZD1222 (ChAdOx1 nCoV-19) in healthy adults. For TCRbeta chain sequencing, PBMC samples were collected from trial participants at day 0 and at day 28 after the second dose. This clonotype originated in an adult who received the AZD1222 COVID-19 vaccine. The specimen comprised peripheral blood, sampled 28 days after the second AZD1222 dose.

The nucleotide sequence reads TGTGCCACCAGTGCGCGGACTCAAGAGACCCAGTACTTC. This gives the protein CATSARTQETQYF. The chain links TRBV24-1 with TRBJ2-5; a tentative D match to TRBD2 spans 5 bases. Reading from cysteine to phenylalanine, the CDR3 counts 13 amino acids. Solely the CDR3 DNA is kept, with 39 bases framed from the first base. From the germline V gene, CDR1 is KGHDR and CDR2 is SFDVKD. A distance of 8 bases separates the germline ends of V and J, which lose 5 bases and 2 bases respectively.